The 31 T cell receptor beta chains in this list originate from one sample, sequenced in a study of early T cells in non-severe SARS-CoV-2 infection. From the 5' RACE reads, TCRdb called clonotypes with MiXCR, one entry per CDR3 protein. This sample has approximately 58,000 distinct CDR3 sequences, with around 12% found just once. Material: whole blood, obtained at baseline. The receptors were gathered from an adult who was a healthcare worker with PCR-confirmed SARS-CoV-2 infection or an uninfected control (not recorded which).

This clonotype was seen a handful of times. The rearrangement links TRBV5-8 to TRBJ1-6, with D possibly TRBD1 on 6 matching bases. Germline CDR1 SGHTS, CDR2 YDEGEE. With 4 bases removed from V and 11 bases from J, the gap between germline ends came to 16 bases. The CDR3 is 14 amino acids. The CDR3 is CASSAGQSVTPLHF. In DNA, the CDR3 is TGTGCCAGCAGCGCGGGACAATCAGTGACACCCCTCCACTTT.

This clonotype was counted only a few times. The chain uses TRBV7-9 and TRBJ2-1; D may be TRBD1 (6 bases). Germline CDR1 and CDR2: SEHNR and FQNEAQ (reference sequence). Trimming removed 5 bases from V and 2 bases from J, with 10 bases in between. The CDR3 extends over 14 amino acids. CDR3: CASSTQGTYNEQFF. CDR3 bases: TGTGCCAGCAGCACACAGGGTACCTACAATGAGCAGTTCTTC.

This clonotype was counted only a few times. The chain links TRBV11-2 to TRBJ2-5, with a possible D match to TRBD2 (6 bases). Between the trimmed V and J ends, which lost 1 base and 11 bases, there was a span of 20 bases. Germline loops: CDR1 SGHAT, CDR2 FQNNGV. This CDR3 is built from 15 residues. The CDR3 protein is CASSLVGGVKVVQYF. The CDR3 DNA is TGTGCCAGCAGCTTAGTCGGCGGGGTAAAGGTGGTTCAGTACTTC.

J is TRBJ1-6 and V is TRBV6-5; perhaps TRBD1 as D (5 bases). Germline CDR1 and CDR2: MNHEY and SVGAGI. V lost 8 bases, J lost 8 bases, and 13 bases lay in between. This CDR3 contains 13 residues. The CDR3 protein is CASQWGGDSPLHF. Here the CDR3 DNA reads TGTGCCAGCCAATGGGGGGGGGATTCACCCCTCCACTTT.

The chain has TRBV5-1 and TRBJ1-2, with no clear D. Trimming pared 3 bases from V and 7 bases from J, leaving 16 bases between. Germline assignment: CDR1 SGHRS and CDR2 YFSETQ. The CDR3 runs 14 residues. The CDR3 nucleotides read TGCGCCAGCAGCTCGGGAGGTATTATGACTGGCTACACCTTC. The encoded protein is CASSSGGIMTGYTF.

A few counts support this clonotype. V usage is TRBV7-8 and J usage is TRBJ2-7; TRBD2 agrees at 11 bases. V shed 5 bases and J 1 base; nucleotides not matched to a gene: 10. The CDR3 runs 17 residues. Germline-derived CDR1 and CDR2 are SGHVS and FQNEAQ. CDR3 DNA: TGTGCCAGCAGCAGGGGGACTAGCGGTACGAGTTCCTACGAGCAGTACTTC. As protein: CASSRGTSGTSSYEQYF.

The chain employs TRBV12-3 or TRBV12-4 and TRBJ2-3, with D uncertain. There are 11 residues in the CDR3. Trimming stripped 8 bases from V and 3 bases from J, with 6 bases between. The CDR3 spells CASGPTDTQYF. CDR3 DNA: TGTGCCAGCGGTCCGACAGATACGCAGTATTTT.

The chain has TRBV6-1 and TRBJ2-3; TRBD1 is a possible D gene (6 bases). The germline V and J ends were trimmed by 6 bases and 4 bases, with 17 bases remaining between them. The CDR3 runs 15 residues. Per germline, CDR1 MNHNS and CDR2 SASEGT. The CDR3: CASRPDRRWADTQYF. CDR3 nucleotides: TGTGCCAGCAGACCTGACAGGAGGTGGGCAGATACGCAGTATTTT.

This clonotype was recorded at least ten times. This chain connects TRBV9 to TRBJ1-1; D unclear. The CDR3 extends over 15 amino acids. Trimming removed 0 bases from V and 4 bases from J, with 13 bases in between. The germline V gene encodes CDR1 SGDLS and CDR2 YYNGEE. CDR3 sequence: CASSVGQARGTEAFF. The CDR3 coding sequence is TGTGCCAGCAGCGTAGGGCAGGCCCGAGGCACTGAAGCTTTCTTT. Complete variable domain (other parts from reference TRBV9 and TRBJ1-1): DSGVTQTPKHLITATGQRVTLRCSPRSGDLSVYWYQQSLDQGLQFLIQYYNGEERAKGNILERFSAQQFPDLHSELNLSSLELGDSALYFCASSVGQARGTEAFFGQGTRLTVV.

This clonotype appeared many times. J is TRBJ2-4 and V is TRBV27; D possibly corresponds to TRBD1 (6 bases). This CDR3 spans 14 amino acids. The V end was cut by 3 bases, the J end by 2 bases, with 8 bases between. Looked up from germline, CDR1 is MNHEY and CDR2 is SMNVEV (reference sequence). The CDR3 DNA is TGTGCCAGCAGTTTTCAGGGGACCAAAAACATTCAGTACTTC. It codes for CASSFQGTKNIQYF.

This clonotype has at least ten counts. J is TRBJ1-2 and V is TRBV12-3 or TRBV12-4, with 7 bases aligning to TRBD1. The CDR3 is 13 amino acids. V lost 6 bases to trimming and J lost 8 bases; unmatched junction nucleotides: 9. CDR3 loop: CASSSPTGRGYTF. The CDR3 nucleotides are TGTGCCAGCAGCTCGCCGACAGGGAGGGGCTACACCTTC.

The chain uses TRBV7-6 and TRBJ2-1; D may be TRBD2 (6 bases). The germline V gene has CDR1 SGHVS and CDR2 FNYEAQ. This CDR3 region has 14 residues. Trimming stripped 7 bases from V and 4 bases from J, with 14 bases between. CDR3 region: CASTSSGEYNEQFF. The CDR3 nucleotides are TGTGCCAGCACGTCCTCGGGGGAGTACAATGAGCAGTTCTTC.

This clonotype was counted only a few times. J is TRBJ2-5 and V is TRBV28; perhaps D is TRBD1 or TRBD2 (5 bases each). The CDR3 length is 15 residues. Germline V gene lookup returns CDR1 MDHEN and CDR2 SYDVKM. Trimming removed 5 bases at V and 4 bases at J, with 17 bases between. CDR3 in DNA: TGTGCCAGCAGTCTCGGGGCAGGTGGCGCAGAGACCCAGTACTTC. The encoded protein is CASSLGAGGAETQYF.

The rearrangement links TRBV7-2 to TRBJ1-4; TRBD1 aligns across 11 bases. The CDR3 has 15 residues. V shed 4 bases and J 10 bases; nucleotides not matched to a gene: 8. Germline values: CDR1 SGHTA, CDR2 FQGNSA. The CDR3 loop is CASSSSGTGGRKLFF. For the CDR3, the DNA is TGTGCCAGCAGCTCATCCGGGACAGGGGGGAGAAAACTGTTTTTT. Filled out from reference TRBV7-2 and TRBJ1-4, the complete variable domain reads GAGVSQSPSNKVTEKGKDVELRCDPISGHTALYWYRQSLGQGLEFLIYFQGNSAPDKSGLPSDRFSAERTGGSVSTLTIQRTQQEDSAVYLCASSSSGTGGRKLFFGSGTQLSVL.

This clonotype was recorded many times. The chain joins TRBV6-2 or TRBV6-3 to TRBJ2-7, with TRBD1 identical over 7 bases. This CDR3 is 17 amino acids long. J gave up 2 bases and V 2 bases, and 12 bases lay outside the gene matches. Per the germline V gene, CDR1 is MNHEY and CDR2 is SVGEGT. CDR3 region: CASSYLSAGGKAYEQYF. CDR3 nucleotides: TGTGCCAGCAGTTACCTTTCCGCAGGGGGAAAGGCCTACGAGCAGTACTTC.

The chain uses TRBV23-1 and TRBJ2-3; D remains ambiguous. Being an ORF, TRBV23-1 has a function that is uncertain. The CDR3 length is 16 residues. V dropped 7 bases and J dropped 0 bases, with 17 bases sitting between them. The CDR3 bases are TGCGCCAGCACCCTAGACGGAGTGGGTAGCACAGATACGCAGTATTTT. The encoded protein is CASTLDGVGSTDTQYF.

This clonotype was detected ten times or more. The rearrangement links TRBV7-2 to TRBJ1-3; D gene unclear. Trimming shortened V by 2 bases and J by 3 bases, and 2 bases separated the two germline ends. The CDR3 runs to 12 residues. Germline CDR1 SGHTA, CDR2 FQGNSA. CDR3 in DNA: TGTGCCAGCAGCTTATATGGAAACACCATATATTTT. Translated: CASSLYGNTIYF.

The table lists this clonotype with a few counts. The J gene is TRBJ1-6, the V gene TRBV10-3; D might be TRBD1 (5 bases). Germline V gives CDR1 ENHRY, CDR2 SYGVKD. This CDR3 is built from 14 residues. Trimming removed 6 bases at V and 6 bases at J, with 12 bases between. CDR3: CAIRVTEANSPLHF. As DNA, the CDR3 is TGTGCCATCAGGGTGACAGAAGCTAATTCACCCCTCCACTTT.

This clonotype was seen at least ten times. This chain connects TRBV11-2 to TRBJ2-5; 10 nucleotides agree with TRBD2. The length of the CDR3 is 18 residues. J was trimmed by 1 base and V by 5 bases; bases with no gene match: 13. The V gene's germline CDR1 is SGHAT and CDR2 FQNNGV. The CDR3 DNA sequence: TGTGCCAGCAGCCCCAGCCAAGGGACTAGCGCCTTCCAAGAGACCCAGTACTTC. Protein product: CASSPSQGTSAFQETQYF.

This clonotype has at least ten counts. The V and J genes are TRBV20-1 and TRBJ2-1; 9 bases align to TRBD2. Unmatched junction bases numbered 12, after V lost 7 bases and J lost 8 bases. Looked up from germline, CDR1 is DFQATT and CDR2 is SNEGSKA (reference sequence). This CDR3 spans 14 amino acids. CDR3 nucleotide sequence: TGCAGTGGCACGCGCGGGAGGGCCAATCATGAGCAGTTCTTC. Translating gives CSGTRGRANHEQFF.

This clonotype was counted ten times or more. The rearrangement uses TRBV24-1 and TRBJ2-3; TRBD1 aligns across 10 bases. The trim removed 7 bases at V and 7 bases at J, leaving 13 bases unmatched. CDR3 length: 16 amino acids. Germline CDR1 is KGHDR and CDR2 is SFDVKD. CDR3 in amino acids: CATSEGGQGIQNTQYF. CDR3 coding DNA: TGTGCCACCAGCGAAGGGGGACAGGGGATCCAGAATACGCAGTATTTT.

The sample holds one count of this clonotype. This sequence joins TRBV11-3 and TRBJ2-3; 10 nucleotides match TRBD2. The CDR3 is made up of 15 amino acids. V shed 6 bases and J 2 bases; nucleotides not matched to a gene: 5. Germline assignment: CDR1 SGHNT and CDR2 YENEEA. The CDR3 sequence is CASRPGLANTDTQYF. DNA of the CDR3: TGTGCCAGCAGGCCGGGACTAGCGAACACAGATACGCAGTATTTT.

This clonotype was detected only a few times. The CDR3 spells CASSSGTGETYEQYF. The CDR3 DNA follows: TGTGCCAGCAGCTCCGGGACAGGAGAGACCTACGAGCAGTACTTC. The gene calls are TRBV11-2 and TRBJ2-7; 8 nucleotides match TRBD1. This CDR3 has 15 amino acids. The ends lost 4 bases at V and 2 bases at J; junction bases unmatched: 7. Germline CDR1 and CDR2: SGHAT and FQNNGV. Looking up the rest from reference TRBV11-2 and TRBJ2-7 gives the full variable domain: EAGVAQSPRYKIIEKRQSVAFWCNPISGHATLYWYQQILGQGPKLLIQFQNNGVVDDSQLPKDRFSAERLKGVDSTLKIQPAKLEDSAVYLCASSSGTGETYEQYFGPGTRLTVT.

The CDR3 protein is CASGFVRDGTRPSDTQYF. CDR3 sequence (DNA): TGTGCTAGTGGTTTTGTACGGGACGGTACCCGGCCGTCAGATACGCAGTATTTT. This sequence joins TRBV12-5 and TRBJ2-3, with D possibly called TRBD1 or TRBD2 (5 bases each). The CDR3 spans 18 residues. Germline assignment: CDR1 LGHNT and CDR2 FRNRAP. V was pared by 3 bases and J by 4 bases, with 23 bases between.

This clonotype turned up a few times. This chain joins TRBV11-2 and TRBJ2-1; TRBD2 agrees at 8 bases. This CDR3 is built from 15 residues. Per the germline V gene, CDR1 is SGHAT and CDR2 is FQNNGV. Losses at the gene ends were 4 bases for V and 5 bases for J; bases not matched to a gene: 7. CDR3 sequence reads: CASSSMGSGDNEQFF. For the CDR3, the DNA is TGTGCCAGCAGCTCCATGGGTAGCGGGGACAATGAGCAGTTCTTC. Filled out from reference TRBV11-2 and TRBJ2-1, the complete variable domain reads EAGVAQSPRYKIIEKRQSVAFWCNPISGHATLYWYQQILGQGPKLLIQFQNNGVVDDSQLPKDRFSAERLKGVDSTLKIQPAKLEDSAVYLCASSSMGSGDNEQFFGPGTRLTVL.

Only a few counts were recorded for this clonotype. The chain employs TRBV25-1 and TRBJ2-3; D ambiguous. This CDR3 region has 14 residues. V was clipped by 1 base and J by 0 bases, with 5 bases between them. Germline CDR1 reads MGHDK; CDR2 reads SYGVNS. The CDR3 DNA is TGTGCCAGCAGTGAATTGGGCAGCACAGATACGCAGTATTTT. Encoded protein: CASSELGSTDTQYF.

This chain uses TRBV7-6 with TRBJ2-5; perhaps D is TRBD1 or TRBD2 (5 bases each). The V end lost 3 bases, the J end lost 2 bases, and 13 bases lay between the germline ends. The CDR3 has 15 residues. Germline V gene lookup returns CDR1 SGHVS and CDR2 FNYEAQ. This CDR3 reads CASSFGALIQETQYF. CDR3 coding DNA: TGTGCCAGCAGCTTCGGGGCCCTTATTCAAGAGACCCAGTACTTC.

The rearrangement uses TRBV24-1 and TRBJ2-5; tentative D call: TRBD1 (6 bases). The V and J ends lost 3 bases and 1 base respectively, with 14 bases between them. Germline loops: CDR1 KGHDR, CDR2 SFDVKD. CDR3 size: 16 residues. CDR3 sequence: CATSDGGQTPQETQYF. In DNA, the CDR3 is TGTGCCACCAGTGATGGGGGACAAACCCCCCAAGAGACCCAGTACTTC.

The V and J genes are TRBV7-9 and TRBJ2-7, with TRBD2 matching over 7 bases. V lost 5 bases and J lost 3; bases outside the gene matches: 4. Germline V gene lookup returns CDR1 SEHNR and CDR2 FQNEAQ (reference sequence). The CDR3 runs to 13 residues. CDR3 protein: CASSGRGDYEQYF. CDR3 DNA: TGTGCCAGCAGCGGGAGGGGTGACTACGAGCAGTACTTC.

There are a few counts of this clonotype. The chain employs TRBV12-3 or TRBV12-4 and TRBJ2-1, with a tentative D call TRBD2 (5 bases). Trimming pared 2 bases from V and 8 bases from J, leaving 22 bases between. The CDR3 has 17 residues. CDR3 DNA: TGTGCCAGCAGTTTAATGGGTGGGAGACGGTCGGGCGATGAGCAGTTCTTC. It encodes CASSLMGGRRSGDEQFF.

This clonotype was observed a few times. The chain is built from TRBV6-1 and TRBJ1-1; D call uncertain. The CDR3 loop spans 13 amino acids. Germline V gene lookup returns CDR1 MNHNS and CDR2 SASEGT. V gave up 6 bases and J gave up 4 bases, with 12 bases separating them. CDR3 loop: CASSQWEGTEAFF. CDR3 bases: TGTGCCAGCAGCCAATGGGAGGGCACTGAAGCTTTCTTT.